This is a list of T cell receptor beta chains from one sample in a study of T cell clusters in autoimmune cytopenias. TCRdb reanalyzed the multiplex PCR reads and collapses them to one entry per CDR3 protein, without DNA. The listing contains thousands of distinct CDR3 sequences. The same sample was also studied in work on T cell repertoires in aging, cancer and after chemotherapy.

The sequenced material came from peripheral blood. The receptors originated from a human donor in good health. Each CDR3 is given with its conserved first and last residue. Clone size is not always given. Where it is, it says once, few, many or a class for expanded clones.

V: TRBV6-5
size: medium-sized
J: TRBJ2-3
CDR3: CASRPRLGLAGLTSTDTQYF

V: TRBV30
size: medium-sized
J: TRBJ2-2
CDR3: CAWKWQTGELFF

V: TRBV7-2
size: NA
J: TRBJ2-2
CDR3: CASSPTRDTGELFF

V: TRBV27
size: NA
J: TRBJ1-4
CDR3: CASSSRTGDGHRRTEKLFF

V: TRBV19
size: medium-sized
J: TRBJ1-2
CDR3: CATFSAGGNYGYTF

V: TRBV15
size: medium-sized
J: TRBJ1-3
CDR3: CATSRGQSSGNTIYF

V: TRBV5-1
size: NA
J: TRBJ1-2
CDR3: CASTTGGLSGYTF

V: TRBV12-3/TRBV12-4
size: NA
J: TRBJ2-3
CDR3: CASSPSGGADTQYF

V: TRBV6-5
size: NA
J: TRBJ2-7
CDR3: CATKDSGTGSYEQYF

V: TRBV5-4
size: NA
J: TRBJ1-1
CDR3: CASSSLASLGTEAFF

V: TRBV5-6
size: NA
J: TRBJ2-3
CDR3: CASSLFEQDISTDTQYF

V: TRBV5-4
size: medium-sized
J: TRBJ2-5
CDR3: CASSLGHGIQETQYF

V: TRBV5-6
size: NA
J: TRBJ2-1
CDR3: CASSGDLSSYNEQFF

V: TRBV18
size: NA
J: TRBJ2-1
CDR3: CASSPPTGASSYNEQFF

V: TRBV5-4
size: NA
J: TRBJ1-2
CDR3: CASSLGGQGGYGYTF

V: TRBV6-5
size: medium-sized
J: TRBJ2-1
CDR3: CASSSGVGDNEQFF

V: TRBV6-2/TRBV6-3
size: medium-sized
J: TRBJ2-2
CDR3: CASRAGNTGELFF

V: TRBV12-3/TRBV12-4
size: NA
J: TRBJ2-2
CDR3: CASSFGGRNTGELFF

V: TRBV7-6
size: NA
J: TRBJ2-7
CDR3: CASSLAQAGGSYEQYF

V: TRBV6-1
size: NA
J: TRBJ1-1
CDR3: CASWGADTEAFF

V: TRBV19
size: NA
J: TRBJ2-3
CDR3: CASMYPSSTDTQYF

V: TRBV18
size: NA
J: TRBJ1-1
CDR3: CASSPVRGGTEAFF

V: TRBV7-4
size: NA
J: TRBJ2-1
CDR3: CASSPTDGTNEQFF

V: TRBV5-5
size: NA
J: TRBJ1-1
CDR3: CASSSPVGRSPNTEAFF

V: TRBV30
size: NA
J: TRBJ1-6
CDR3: CAYQMSGTLEPYNSPLHF

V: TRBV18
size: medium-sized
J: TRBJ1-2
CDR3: CASSPGTDYGYTF

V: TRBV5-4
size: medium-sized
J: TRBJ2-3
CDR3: CASSPRPGQNSDTQYF

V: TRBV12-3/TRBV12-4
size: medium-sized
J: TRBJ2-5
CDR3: CASIAGNEETQYF

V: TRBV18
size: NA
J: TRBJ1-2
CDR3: CASSPASGDSGYTF

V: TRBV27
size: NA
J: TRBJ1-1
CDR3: CASITSGYRAFF

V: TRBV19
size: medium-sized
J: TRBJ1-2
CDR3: CASLFVGQGGGYTF

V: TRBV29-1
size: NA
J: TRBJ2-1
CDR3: CSVAGLAGDEQFF

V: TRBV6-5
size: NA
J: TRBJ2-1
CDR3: CASSPPGLAGVDEQFF